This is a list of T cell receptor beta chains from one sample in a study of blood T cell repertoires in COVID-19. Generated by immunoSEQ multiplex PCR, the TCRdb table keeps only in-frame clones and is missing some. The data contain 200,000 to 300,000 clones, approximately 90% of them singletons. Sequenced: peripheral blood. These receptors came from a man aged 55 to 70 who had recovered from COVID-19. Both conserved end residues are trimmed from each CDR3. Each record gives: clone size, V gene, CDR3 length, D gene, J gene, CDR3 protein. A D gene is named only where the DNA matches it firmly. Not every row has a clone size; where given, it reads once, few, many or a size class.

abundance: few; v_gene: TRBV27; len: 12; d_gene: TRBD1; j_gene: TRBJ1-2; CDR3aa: ASSFRQGWGGYT
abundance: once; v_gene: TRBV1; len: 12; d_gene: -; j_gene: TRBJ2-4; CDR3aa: TTGIIRAKNIQY
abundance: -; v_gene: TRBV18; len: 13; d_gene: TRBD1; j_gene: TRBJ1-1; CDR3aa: ASSQIQGPNTEAF
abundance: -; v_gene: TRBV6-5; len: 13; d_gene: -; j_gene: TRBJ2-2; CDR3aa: ASSTPGRNTGELF
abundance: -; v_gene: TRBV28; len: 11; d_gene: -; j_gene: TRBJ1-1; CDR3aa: ASSLIGGTEAF
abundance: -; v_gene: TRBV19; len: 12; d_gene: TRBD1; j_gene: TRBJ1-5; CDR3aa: ASSIDRGNQPQH
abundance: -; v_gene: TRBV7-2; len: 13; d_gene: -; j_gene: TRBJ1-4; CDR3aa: ASSSQGSRYEKLF
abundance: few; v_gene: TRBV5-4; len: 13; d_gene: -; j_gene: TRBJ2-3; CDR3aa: ASSLASKNLDTQY
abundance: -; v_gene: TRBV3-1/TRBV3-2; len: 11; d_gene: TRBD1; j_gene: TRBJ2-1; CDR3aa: ASRFYRGNEQF
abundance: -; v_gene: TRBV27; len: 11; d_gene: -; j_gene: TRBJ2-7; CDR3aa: ASSRLREYEQY
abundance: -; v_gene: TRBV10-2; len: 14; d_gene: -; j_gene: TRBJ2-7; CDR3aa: ASSEPSSRSLYEQY
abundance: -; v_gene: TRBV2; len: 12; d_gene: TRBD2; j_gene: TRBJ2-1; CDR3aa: ARATSGGAGEQF
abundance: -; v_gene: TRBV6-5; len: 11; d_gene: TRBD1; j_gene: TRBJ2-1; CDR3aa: ASRGQGKNEQF
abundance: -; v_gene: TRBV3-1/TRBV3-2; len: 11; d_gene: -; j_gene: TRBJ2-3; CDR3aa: ASSQVGADTQY
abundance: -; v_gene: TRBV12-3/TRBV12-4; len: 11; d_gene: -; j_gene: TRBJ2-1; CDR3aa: ASGLTYEGEQF
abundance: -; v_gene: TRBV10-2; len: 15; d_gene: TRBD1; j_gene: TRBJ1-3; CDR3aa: ASTDPAGTGSGNTIY
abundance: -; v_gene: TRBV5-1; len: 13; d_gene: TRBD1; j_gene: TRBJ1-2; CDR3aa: ASSLEGQRSSRNT
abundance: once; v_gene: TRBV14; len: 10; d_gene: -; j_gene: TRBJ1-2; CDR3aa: ASSHGYYGYT
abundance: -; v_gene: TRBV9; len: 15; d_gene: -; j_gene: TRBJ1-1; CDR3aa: ASSVVRGGGGNTEAF
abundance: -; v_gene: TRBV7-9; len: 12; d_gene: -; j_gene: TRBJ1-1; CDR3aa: ASSKQGPGGEAF
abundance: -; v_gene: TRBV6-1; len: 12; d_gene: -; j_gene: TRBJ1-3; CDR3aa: ASVSRAAGNTIY
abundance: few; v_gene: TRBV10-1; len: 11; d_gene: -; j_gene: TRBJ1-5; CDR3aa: ASSERRDQPQH
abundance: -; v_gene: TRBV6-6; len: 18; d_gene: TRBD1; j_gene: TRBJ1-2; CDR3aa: ASSRSGPGVGTGAQGGYT
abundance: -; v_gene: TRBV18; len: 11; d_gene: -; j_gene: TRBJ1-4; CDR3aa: ASSGRYNEKLF
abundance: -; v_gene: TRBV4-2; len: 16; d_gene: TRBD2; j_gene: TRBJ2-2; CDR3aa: ASSQGAILAVNTGELF
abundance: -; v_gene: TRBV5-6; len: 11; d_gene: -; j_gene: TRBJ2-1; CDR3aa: ASSLKNWNEQF
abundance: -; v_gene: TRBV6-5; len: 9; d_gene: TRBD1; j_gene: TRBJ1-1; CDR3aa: ADQGGTEAF
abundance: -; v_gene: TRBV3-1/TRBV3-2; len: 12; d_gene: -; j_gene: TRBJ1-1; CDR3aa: ASSQSDRNTEAF
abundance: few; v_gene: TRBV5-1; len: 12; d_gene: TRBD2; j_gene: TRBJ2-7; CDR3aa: ASSFGLAVYEQY
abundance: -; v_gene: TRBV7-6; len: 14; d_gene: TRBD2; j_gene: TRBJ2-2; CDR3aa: ASSWSGGSNTGELF
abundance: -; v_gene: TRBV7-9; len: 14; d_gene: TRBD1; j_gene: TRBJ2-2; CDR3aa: ASSIWGTGDTGELF
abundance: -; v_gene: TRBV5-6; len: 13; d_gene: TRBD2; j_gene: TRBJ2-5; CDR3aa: ASSFGTSGKETQY
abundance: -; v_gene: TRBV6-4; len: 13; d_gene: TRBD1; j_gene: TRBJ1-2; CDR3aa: ASSEGTGIGYGYT
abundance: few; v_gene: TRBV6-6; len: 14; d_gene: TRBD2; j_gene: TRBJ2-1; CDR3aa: ASSRLSGGDYNEQF
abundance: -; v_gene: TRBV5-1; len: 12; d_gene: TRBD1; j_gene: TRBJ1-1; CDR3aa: ASSSQGGNTEAF
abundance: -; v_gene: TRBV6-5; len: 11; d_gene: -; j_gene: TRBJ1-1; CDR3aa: ASMAQGNTEAF
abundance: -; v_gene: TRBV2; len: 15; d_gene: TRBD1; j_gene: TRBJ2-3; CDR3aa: ASSPTGGSLGTDTQY
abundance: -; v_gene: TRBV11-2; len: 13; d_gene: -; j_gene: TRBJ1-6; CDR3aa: ASSIRQADNSPLH
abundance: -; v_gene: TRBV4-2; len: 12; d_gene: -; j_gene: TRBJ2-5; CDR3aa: ASSQDADRETQY
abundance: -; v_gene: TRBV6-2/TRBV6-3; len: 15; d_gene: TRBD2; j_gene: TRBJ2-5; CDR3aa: ASSYPTPSGGEETQY
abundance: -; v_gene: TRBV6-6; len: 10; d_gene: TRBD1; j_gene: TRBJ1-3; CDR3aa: ASSYGGQGRH
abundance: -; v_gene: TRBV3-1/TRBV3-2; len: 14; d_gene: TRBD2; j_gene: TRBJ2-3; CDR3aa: ASSRRVRGGIDTQY
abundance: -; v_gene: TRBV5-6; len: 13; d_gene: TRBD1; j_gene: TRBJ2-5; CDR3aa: ASSSRDRGQETQY
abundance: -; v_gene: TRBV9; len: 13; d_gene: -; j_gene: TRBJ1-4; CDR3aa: ASSVWGEENEKLF
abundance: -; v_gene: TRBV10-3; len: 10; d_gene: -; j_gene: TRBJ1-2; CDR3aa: ATGGGYYGYT
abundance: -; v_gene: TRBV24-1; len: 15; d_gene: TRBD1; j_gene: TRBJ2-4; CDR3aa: ATASGTGDLAKNIQY
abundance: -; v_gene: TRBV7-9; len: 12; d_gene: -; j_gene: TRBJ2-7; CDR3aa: ASGAGQESREQY
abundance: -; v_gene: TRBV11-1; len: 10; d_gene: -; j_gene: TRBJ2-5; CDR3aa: ASSPQGEAQY
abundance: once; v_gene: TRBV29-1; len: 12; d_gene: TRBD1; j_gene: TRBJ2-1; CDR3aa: SVTDRGSYNEQF
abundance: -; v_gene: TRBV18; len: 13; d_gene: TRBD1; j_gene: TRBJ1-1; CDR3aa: ASSHDRGSHTEAF
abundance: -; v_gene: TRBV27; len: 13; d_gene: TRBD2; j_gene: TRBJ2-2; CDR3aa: ASRPGTSFGGELF
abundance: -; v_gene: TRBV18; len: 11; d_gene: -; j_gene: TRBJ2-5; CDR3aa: ASSPAQGGTQY
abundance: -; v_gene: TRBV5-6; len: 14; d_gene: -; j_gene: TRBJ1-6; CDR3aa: ASSLEGGYYNSPLH
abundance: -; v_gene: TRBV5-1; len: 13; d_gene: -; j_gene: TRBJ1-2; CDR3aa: ASSGVPGLDYGYT
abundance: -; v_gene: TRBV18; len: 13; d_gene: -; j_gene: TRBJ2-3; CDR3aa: ASSGGGSSTDTQY